Each of the 7 T cell receptor beta chains below was sequenced from the same sample in a study of blood T cell repertoires in COVID-19. The data were produced by immunoSEQ multiplex PCR, yet TCRdb's version contains in-frame clones alone and is incomplete. Seen here are 100,000 or so clones, roughly four fifths observed once, and the top ten hold around 7.3%. Sequenced: peripheral blood. The source is a man in his fifties or sixties with active or convalescent COVID-19.

The chain links TRBV7-2 to TRBJ1-2, with TRBD1 matching 8 bases. There are 15 residues in the CDR3. Germline CDR1 and CDR2: SGHTA and FQGNSA. J lost 8 bases, V lost 5 bases, and 13 bases had no gene match. The CDR3 coding sequence is TGTGCCAGCAGCAAATTCGCCTCGACAGGGGAAGGCTACACCTTC. The encoded protein is CASSKFASTGEGYTF.

The genes are TRBV28 and TRBJ1-5; maybe TRBD1 (6 bases). CDR1 is MDHEN, CDR2 SYDVKM, per germline. V lost 6 bases and J lost 6, with 15 bases in between. The CDR3 covers 14 residues. CDR3: CASRKPLQGQPQHF. The CDR3 nucleotides are TGTGCCAGCAGGAAGCCCTTACAGGGTCAGCCCCAGCATTTT.

The rearrangement links TRBV10-3 to TRBJ1-2; a weak D match, TRBD1 (5 bases). The germline V gene has CDR1 ENHRY and CDR2 SYGVKD. The CDR3 consists of 15 residues. V gave up 0 bases and J gave up 1 base, with 9 bases separating them. The CDR3 here is CAISESRGGNYGYTF. The CDR3 bases are TGTGCCATCAGTGAGTCTAGGGGTGGTAACTATGGCTACACCTTC.

As DNA, the CDR3 is TGCAGCGTTGAAAGGGGGGGGCAATCTGGCTACACCTTC. As protein: CSVERGGQSGYTF. The V gene is TRBV29-1, the J gene TRBJ1-2; tentative D call: TRBD1 (6 bases). The CDR3 covers 13 residues. Germline CDR1 SQVTM, CDR2 ANQGSEA. Trimming took 2 bases from V and 7 from J, leaving 14 bases between them.

This clone was observed once. This CDR3 is CASSTRPGGAPSNQPQHF. The CDR3 DNA reads TGTGCCAGTAGTACACGTCCGGGGGGCGCCCCGAGCAATCAGCCCCAGCATTTT. V is TRBV19 and J is TRBJ1-5, with D possibly matching TRBD1 (6 bases). V was clipped by 4 bases and J by 1 base, with 20 bases between them. CDR3 size: 18 residues. The V gene's germline CDR1 is LNHDA and CDR2 SQIVND (reference sequence). The variable domain in full, with the rest retrieved from reference TRBV19 and TRBJ1-5, is DGGITQSPKYLFRKEGQNVTLSCEQNLNHDAMYWYRQDPGQGLRLIYYSQIVNDFQKGDIAEGYSVSREKKESFPLTVTSAQKNPTAFYLCASSTRPGGAPSNQPQHFGDGTRLSIL.

This chain uses TRBV10-1 with TRBJ2-2; D perhaps matches TRBD2 (6 bases). V shed 5 bases and J shed 3 bases, with 7 bases lying between them. Germline values: CDR1 WNHNN, CDR2 SYGVQD (reference sequence). CDR3 size: 13 residues. The CDR3 here is CASSRGYTGELFF. In DNA form, the CDR3 reads TGCGCCAGCAGTCGGGGGTACACCGGGGAGCTGTTTTTT.

Remarks on this clone: In the same sample, other DNA sequences code for this CDR3. This chain's CDR3 is CASSEWDRGYEQYF. Here the CDR3 DNA reads TGTGCCAGCAGTGAATGGGACAGGGGATACGAGCAGTACTTC. The chain is built from TRBV6-1 and TRBJ2-7; 10 bases are shared with TRBD1. The CDR3 consists of 14 residues. V dropped 2 bases and J dropped 4; count of bases not matched to a gene: 2. Per the germline V gene, CDR1 is MNHNS and CDR2 is SASEGT.